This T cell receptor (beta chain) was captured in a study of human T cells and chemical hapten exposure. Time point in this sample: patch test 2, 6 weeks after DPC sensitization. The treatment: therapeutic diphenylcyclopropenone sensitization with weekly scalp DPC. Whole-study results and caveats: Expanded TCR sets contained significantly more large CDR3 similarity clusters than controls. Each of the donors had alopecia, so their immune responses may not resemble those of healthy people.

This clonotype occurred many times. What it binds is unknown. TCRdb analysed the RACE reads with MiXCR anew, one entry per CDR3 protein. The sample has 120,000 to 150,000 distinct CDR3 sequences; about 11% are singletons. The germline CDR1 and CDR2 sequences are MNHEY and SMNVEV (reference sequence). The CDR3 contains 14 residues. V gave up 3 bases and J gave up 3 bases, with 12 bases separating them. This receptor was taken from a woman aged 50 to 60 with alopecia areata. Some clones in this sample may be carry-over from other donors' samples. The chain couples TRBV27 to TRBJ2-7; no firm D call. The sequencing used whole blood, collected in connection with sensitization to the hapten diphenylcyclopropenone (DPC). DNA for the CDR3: TGTGCCAGCAGTTTGAAGAGGTCGCGCTACGAGCAGTACTTC. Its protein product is CASSLKRSRYEQYF.